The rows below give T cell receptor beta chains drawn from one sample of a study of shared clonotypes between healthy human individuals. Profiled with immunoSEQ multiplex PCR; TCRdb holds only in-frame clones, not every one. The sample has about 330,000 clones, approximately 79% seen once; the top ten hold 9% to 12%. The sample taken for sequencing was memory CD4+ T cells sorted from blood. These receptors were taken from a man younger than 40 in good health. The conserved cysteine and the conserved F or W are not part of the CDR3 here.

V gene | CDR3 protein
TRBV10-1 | ASSPIRGLTEQY
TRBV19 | ASSVHPSGSYNEQF
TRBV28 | ASKAGQGWETQY
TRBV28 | ASARTGGFFGLGYGYT
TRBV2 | ASSANPASMGETQY
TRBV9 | ASSVDADNTGELF
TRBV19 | ASSTLGQFQETQY
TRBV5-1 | ASGPGLRVRKADTQY
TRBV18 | ASRDGGDQPQH
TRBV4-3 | ASSPRDRGHEQF
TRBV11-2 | ASSRQVSGANVLT
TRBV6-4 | ASSVAGEINTGELF
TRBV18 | ASSPGGVQAQH
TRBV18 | ASSPIPSGLLSGANVLT
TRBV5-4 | ASSPRTSGIHAGELF
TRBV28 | ASTLTKGGYNEQF
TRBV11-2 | ASSHLRGLAPGQQY
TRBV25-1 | ASSEPRTGGTEKLF
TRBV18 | ASSERLAVLDEQF
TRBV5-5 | ASSLEGGMTNEQF
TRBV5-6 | ASSRRGKLAKNIQY
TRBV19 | ASGSGANVLT
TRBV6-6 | ASTPGLARGSDTQY
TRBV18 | ASSPPANEKLF
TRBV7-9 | ASSSTDLNTEAF
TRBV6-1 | ASRVTGGSIEQF
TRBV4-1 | ASSLPGGKQKPTNYGYT
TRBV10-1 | ASSDLLGEQY
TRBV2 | ASRGSGWYEQY
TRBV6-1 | ASSNDRVETQY
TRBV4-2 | ASSQGLDEQF
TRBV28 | ASRGPGQPQH
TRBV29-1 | SVRGPQETQY
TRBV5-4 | ASSLTTSVGYNEQF
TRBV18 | ASSPGLESKNIQY
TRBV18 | ASSPDPGDYNEQF
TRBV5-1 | ASSLAPGGQETQY
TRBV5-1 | ASSTARQNTEAF
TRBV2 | ASSGGLTWEQF
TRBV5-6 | ASSLTGIGELF
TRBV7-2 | ASSPMTGANTEAF
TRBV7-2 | ASSRQGTATNEKLF
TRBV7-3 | ASSTSGKVGETQY